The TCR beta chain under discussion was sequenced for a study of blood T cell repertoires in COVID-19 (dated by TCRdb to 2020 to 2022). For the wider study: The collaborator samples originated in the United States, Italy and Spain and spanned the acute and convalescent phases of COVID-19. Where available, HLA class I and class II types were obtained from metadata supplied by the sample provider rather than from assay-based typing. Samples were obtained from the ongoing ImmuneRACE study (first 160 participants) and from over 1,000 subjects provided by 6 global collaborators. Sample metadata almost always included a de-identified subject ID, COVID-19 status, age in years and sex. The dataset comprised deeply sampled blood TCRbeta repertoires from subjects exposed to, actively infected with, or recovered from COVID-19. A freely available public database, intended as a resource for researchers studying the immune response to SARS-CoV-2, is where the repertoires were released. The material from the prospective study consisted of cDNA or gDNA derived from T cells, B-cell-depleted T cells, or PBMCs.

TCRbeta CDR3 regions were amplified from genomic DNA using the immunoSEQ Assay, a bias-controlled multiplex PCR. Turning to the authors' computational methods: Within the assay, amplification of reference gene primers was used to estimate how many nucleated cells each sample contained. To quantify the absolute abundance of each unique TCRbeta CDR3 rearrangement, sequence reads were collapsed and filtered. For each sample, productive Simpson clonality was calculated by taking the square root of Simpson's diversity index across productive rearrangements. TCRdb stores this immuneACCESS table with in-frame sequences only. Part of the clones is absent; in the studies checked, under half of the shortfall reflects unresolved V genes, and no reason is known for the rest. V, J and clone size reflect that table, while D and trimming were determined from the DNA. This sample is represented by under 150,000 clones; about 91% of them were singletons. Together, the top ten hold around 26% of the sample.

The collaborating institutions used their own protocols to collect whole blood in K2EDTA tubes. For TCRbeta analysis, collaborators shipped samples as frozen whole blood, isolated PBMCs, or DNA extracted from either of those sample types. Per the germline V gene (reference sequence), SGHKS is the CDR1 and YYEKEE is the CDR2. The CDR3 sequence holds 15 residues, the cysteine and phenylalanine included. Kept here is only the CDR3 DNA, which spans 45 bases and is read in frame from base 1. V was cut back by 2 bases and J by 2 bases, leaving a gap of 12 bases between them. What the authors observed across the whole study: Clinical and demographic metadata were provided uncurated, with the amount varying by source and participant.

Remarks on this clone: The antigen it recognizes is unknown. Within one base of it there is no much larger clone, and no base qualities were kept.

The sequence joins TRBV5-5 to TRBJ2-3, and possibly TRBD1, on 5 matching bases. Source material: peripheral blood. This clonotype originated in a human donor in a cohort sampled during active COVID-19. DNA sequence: TGTGCCAGCAGCTTAACAGGTGCCTTCACAGATACGCAGTATTTT. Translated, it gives CASSLTGAFTDTQYF.